The clone carrying this T cell receptor beta chain was detected a few times. Primers: 60 Vbeta forward and 13 Jbeta reverse. Data came from immunoSEQ multiplex PCR; TCRdb stores just in-frame clones and leaves some out. The data hold just over 200,000 clones, with around 80% observed a single time. Trimming removed 1 base from V and 4 bases from J; junction bases left unmatched: 1. In germline, CDR1 is SGHAT, CDR2 FQNNGV. The length of the CDR3 is 14 residues. This sample was included in a study of cytomegalovirus exposure and HLA in healthy donors. About the study: From around 180 million T cells, an earlier analysis saw some 120 million unique TCR beta sequences.

This TCR derives from a man in his forties or fifties in good health and CMV-seronegative. The sequenced material came from PBMCs. This chain links TRBV11-2 with TRBJ2-7, with 10 bases identical to TRBD2. The CDR3 reads CASSLGSGRYEQYF. The DNA of the CDR3 is TGTGCCAGCAGCTTAGGTAGCGGGAGGTACGAGCAGTACTTC.